The subject of this entry is one T cell receptor beta chain. These data originate in a study of tumor T cells in aggressive B-cell lymphoma. This CDR3 spans 15 amino acids. Germline V gives CDR1 SGHRS, CDR2 YFSETQ. V lost 5 bases, J lost 9 bases, and 23 bases lay in between. Sequenced by immunoSEQ multiplex PCR; TCRdb stores in-frame clones only, minus some. The table includes about 2,100 clones, less than 95% detected once. The origin of this receptor is an adult with diffuse large B cell lymphoma. This chain links TRBV5-1 with TRBJ1-2; TRBD1 might be the D (5 bases). The sequencing sample was made of tumor tissue. CDR3 in DNA: TGCGCCAGCAGGCGGGGCAGTCCCGGCTCTCGTAGCTACACCTTC. It translates to CASRRGSPGSRSYTF.